Following are 32 T cell receptor beta chains from one sample sequenced in a study of early T cells in non-severe SARS-CoV-2 infection. TCRdb re-derived calls from the 5' RACE reads in MiXCR, one entry per CDR3 protein. Of more than 50,000 distinct CDR3 sequences in the sample, less than 15% were seen once. This material consisted of whole blood, taken at baseline. These receptors all stem from an adult who was a healthcare worker with PCR-confirmed SARS-CoV-2 infection or an uninfected control (not recorded which).

This clonotype was counted between two and nine times. The rearrangement joins TRBV7-2 to TRBJ2-5; no firm D call. Trimming removed 5 bases from V and 5 bases from J, with 9 bases in between. The CDR3 totals 12 residues. Germline CDR1 reads SGHTA; CDR2 reads FQGNSA. The CDR3 sequence: CASSQSGETQYF. DNA for the CDR3: TGTGCCAGCAGCCAGTCTGGCGAGACCCAGTACTTC.

This clonotype was recorded a few times. The chain recombines TRBV7-2 with TRBJ2-7; 8 bases are a match to TRBD1. Per germline, CDR1 SGHTA and CDR2 FQGNSA. The CDR3 length is 14 residues. The V and J ends lost 3 bases and 3 bases, in that order; junction bases with no gene match: 4. The CDR3 region is CASSLQGAIYEQYF. For the CDR3, the DNA is TGTGCCAGCAGCTTGCAGGGGGCTATCTACGAGCAGTACTTC.

This clonotype came up many times. The chain is built from TRBV6-2 or TRBV6-3 and TRBJ2-3; the match to TRBD2 covers 13 bases. Germline V CDR1 and CDR2: MNHEY, SVGEGT. Trimming removed 6 bases from V and 5 bases from J; junction bases left unmatched: 17. This CDR3 contains 19 residues. In DNA form, the CDR3 reads TGTGCCAGCAGCTTCCCCTGGACTAGCGGGAGTAGCGTAGGAGATACGCAGTATTTT. This encodes CASSFPWTSGSSVGDTQYF.

The chain has TRBV20-1 and TRBJ2-7; 8 nucleotides match TRBD1. With V trimmed by 3 bases and J by 3 bases, 4 bases remained unmatched. The CDR3 runs 13 residues. Germline assignment: CDR1 DFQATT and CDR2 SNEGSKA (reference sequence). The CDR3 region has the DNA TGCAGTGCTAGGGCAGACAGGGGCTACGAGCAGTACTTC. Translation: CSARADRGYEQYF.

The chain couples TRBV7-9 to TRBJ1-4, with 7 bases fitting TRBD1. V trimming: 5 bases; J trimming: 6 bases; junction bases outside the gene matches: 6. Per the germline V gene, CDR1 is SEHNR and CDR2 is FQNEAQ (reference sequence). CDR3 size: 14 residues. The CDR3 DNA follows: TGTGCCAGCAGCCCGGACAGGTCTTATGAAAAACTGTTTTTT. The encoded protein is CASSPDRSYEKLFF.

CDR3 in amino acids: CASSLVAGTTDTQYF. The CDR3 DNA is TGTGCCAGCAGCTTAGTTGCGGGTACCACAGATACGCAGTATTTT. J is TRBJ2-3 and V is TRBV7-2, with D possibly matching TRBD2 (5 bases). CDR1 and CDR2 (germline): SGHTA, FQGNSA. The CDR3 length is 15 residues. V gave up 1 base and J gave up 2 bases, with 10 bases separating them.

This clonotype was seen a handful of times. The chain joins TRBV3-1 to TRBJ2-6, with D tentatively TRBD1 (5 bases). V was shortened by 3 bases and J by 0 bases, with 15 bases between the two germline ends. Germline V gives CDR1 LGHDT, CDR2 YNNKEL (reference sequence). The CDR3 is made up of 18 amino acids. The chain's CDR3 is CASSQPSLGVSGANVLTF. CDR3 nucleotide sequence: TGTGCCAGCAGCCAGCCAAGCCTAGGGGTCTCTGGGGCCAACGTCCTGACTTTC. The complete variable domain, with remaining parts taken from reference TRBV3-1 and TRBJ2-6, reads DTAVSQTPKYLVTQMGNDKSIKCEQNLGHDTMYWYKQDSKKFLKIMFSYNNKELIINETVPNRFSPKSPDKAHLNLHINSLELGDSAVYFCASSQPSLGVSGANVLTFGAGSRLTVL.

This clonotype came up a few times. The chain is built from TRBV25-1 and TRBJ2-2, with D maybe TRBD2 (5 bases). Germline lookup yields CDR1 MGHDK and CDR2 SYGVNS. The length of the CDR3 is 15 residues. V lost 4 bases to trimming and J lost 2 bases, with 11 bases between them. CDR3 sequence (DNA): TGTGCCAGCAGTGCCCGGACGGGAAACACCGGGGAGCTGTTTTTT. Its protein product is CASSARTGNTGELFF.

The chain has TRBV29-1 and TRBJ2-1; 12 bases are shared with TRBD1. CDR1 SQVTM and CDR2 ANQGSEA come from the germline V gene. This CDR3 is 17 amino acids long. Unmatched junction bases numbered 10, after V lost 7 bases and J lost 0 bases. The CDR3, as DNA: TGCAGCGCGTCCGGGACAGGGGGCCGGAGCTCCTACAATGAGCAGTTCTTC. Translation: CSASGTGGRSSYNEQFF.

This clonotype was detected many times. The V call is TRBV19, the J call TRBJ1-5; D unclear. V lost 3 bases to trimming and J lost 1 base, with 7 bases between them. Germline V gives CDR1 LNHDA, CDR2 SQIVND (reference sequence). The CDR3 is 14 amino acids. The CDR3 here is CASSMLGSNQPQHF. The CDR3 nucleotides are TGTGCCAGTAGTATGTTAGGGAGCAATCAGCCCCAGCATTTT.

This clonotype was counted at least ten times. The V call is TRBV20-1, the J call TRBJ2-3; D not resolved. Germline values: CDR1 DFQATT, CDR2 SNEGSKA (reference sequence). There are 14 residues in the CDR3. V lost 0 bases and J 3 bases, leaving 10 bases between the germline ends. In nucleotides, the CDR3 is TGCAGTGCTAGAGATGCTAGTACTACAGATACGCAGTATTTT. Protein sequence: CSARDASTTDTQYF.

There are a few counts of this clonotype. J is TRBJ1-2 and V is TRBV6-2 or TRBV6-3, with D perhaps matching TRBD1 (5 bases). Trimming took off 6 bases at V and 4 bases at J, with 18 bases between the two ends. The CDR3 contains 15 residues. The germline V gene has CDR1 MNHEY and CDR2 SVGEGT. Written as DNA, the CDR3 is TGTGCCAGCAGGCCTGGGACCGTAGCTTCCTATGGCTACACCTTC. Translation: CASRPGTVASYGYTF.

V usage is TRBV29-1 and J usage is TRBJ2-1; D is perhaps TRBD2 (5 bases). V was clipped by 6 bases and J by 6 bases, with 15 bases between them. CDR1 is SQVTM, CDR2 ANQGSEA, per germline. This CDR3 contains 13 residues. This CDR3 reads CSVAGGEANEQFF. In DNA form, the CDR3 reads TGCAGCGTCGCGGGCGGAGAGGCCAATGAGCAGTTCTTC.

The chain uses TRBV4-3 and TRBJ2-7; TRBD2 matches 13 bases. Trimming took 3 bases from V and 2 from J; bases not matched to a gene: 4. Germline values: CDR1 LGHNA, CDR2 YSLEER. The CDR3 sequence is 16 residues long. The DNA of the CDR3 is TGCGCCAGCAGCCATAGCACTAGCGGGAGGGCCTACGAGCAGTACTTC. Protein: CASSHSTSGRAYEQYF.

In its sample, this clonotype was seen a few times. The chain joins TRBV11-3 to TRBJ2-1; tentatively, D is TRBD2 (5 bases). The CDR3 contains 13 residues. CDR1 is SGHNT and CDR2 is YENEEA in the germline V gene. Trimming removed 2 bases from V and 15 bases from J, with 17 bases in between. This CDR3 is CASSLQEAGVGFF. As DNA, the CDR3 is TGTGCCAGCAGCTTACAGGAGGCTGGAGTGGGGTTCTTC.

This clonotype has a handful of counts. This chain links TRBV27 with TRBJ2-7; D ambiguous. Germline CDR1 MNHEY, CDR2 SMNVEV (reference sequence). With 5 bases removed from V and 4 bases from J, the gap between germline ends came to 12 bases. The CDR3 is 13 amino acids. The CDR3 reads CASSPTDGYEQYF. The CDR3 DNA sequence: TGTGCCAGCAGTCCCACTGACGGATACGAGCAGTACTTC.

The V call is TRBV9, the J call TRBJ2-3; 9 bases align to TRBD2. The CDR3 length is 15 residues. The V gene end was trimmed by 6 bases and the J gene end by 1 base; junction bases not matched to a gene: 6. Germline CDR1 reads SGDLS; CDR2 reads YYNGEE. The CDR3 spells CASTSPSGGTDTQYF. For the CDR3, the DNA is TGTGCCAGCACTTCCCCTAGCGGGGGCACAGATACGCAGTATTTT.

The chain employs TRBV20-1 and TRBJ1-1; no firm D call. This CDR3 comprises 17 residues. Germline V CDR1 and CDR2: DFQATT, SNEGSKA (reference sequence). Trimming stripped 3 bases from V and 6 bases from J, with 26 bases between. Written as DNA, the CDR3 is TGCAGTGCTAGCATCTCCGGGTCCTCGGGCTTGGGGTCTGAAGCTTTCTTT. Protein sequence: CSASISGSSGLGSEAFF.

This clonotype has just a few counts. V usage is TRBV20-1 and J usage is TRBJ2-1; 8 bases fit TRBD2. J gave up 1 base and V 5 bases, and 4 bases lay outside the gene matches. From germline, CDR1 is DFQATT and CDR2 SNEGSKA (reference sequence). The CDR3 consists of 14 residues. This chain's CDR3 is CSALERGSYNEQFF. The CDR3 DNA reads TGCAGTGCTCTCGAGCGGGGGTCCTACAATGAGCAGTTCTTC.

This clonotype was found a few times. V is TRBV7-4 and J is TRBJ1-4; D gene uncertain. The CDR3 length is 14 residues. The V gene's germline CDR1 is SGHVT and CDR2 SQSDAQ. The ends were cut back, 9 bases at V and 4 bases at J, with 15 bases in the middle. The CDR3 reads CARPSTFLNEKLFF. DNA of the CDR3: TGTGCCAGGCCGTCGACATTCCTTAATGAAAAACTGTTTTTT.

This clonotype turned up a few times. The J gene is TRBJ2-5, the V gene TRBV5-1; 7 positions agree with TRBD1. V was pared by 3 bases and J by 0 bases, with 2 bases of the junction left unmatched. Germline V lookup: CDR1 SGHRS, CDR2 YFSETQ. The CDR3 covers 14 residues. The CDR3 loop reads CASSYQGDQETQYF. The CDR3 DNA follows: TGCGCCAGCAGCTACCAGGGGGACCAAGAGACCCAGTACTTC.

This chain uses TRBV28 with TRBJ1-4, with D unclear. This CDR3 comprises 11 residues. Germline-derived CDR1 and CDR2 are MDHEN and SYDVKM. V shed 5 bases and J shed 3 bases, with 1 base lying between them. The CDR3 bases are TGTGCCAGCAGTCCTAATGAAAAACTGTTTTTT. This gives the protein CASSPNEKLFF.

The rearrangement uses TRBV25-1 and TRBJ2-6; D gene uncertain. V was clipped by 4 bases and J by 13 bases, with 20 bases between them. Germline CDR1 is MGHDK and CDR2 is SYGVNS. The CDR3 sequence is 15 residues long. The CDR3 DNA reads TGTGCCAGCAGTGGGATCTCCGGGCCCTTTGGGGTCCTGACTTTC. Translating gives CASSGISGPFGVLTF.

V and J are TRBV27 and TRBJ2-3; TRBD2 matches at 7 bases. Germline CDR1 MNHEY, CDR2 SMNVEV (reference sequence). V was clipped by 7 bases and J by 0 bases; unmatched bases: 4. The CDR3 loop spans 14 amino acids. The CDR3 here is CASKVAGSTDTQYF. The CDR3 coding sequence is TGTGCCAGCAAGGTAGCGGGTAGCACAGATACGCAGTATTTT.

This clonotype was seen repeatedly, ten times or more. V is TRBV20-1 and J is TRBJ1-6; D not resolved. There are 15 residues in the CDR3. V was trimmed by 3 bases and J by 0 bases, leaving 9 bases between them. CDR1 is DFQATT and CDR2 is SNEGSKA in the germline V gene (reference sequence). As DNA, the CDR3 is TGCAGTGCTAGTGAGGCGAGCTCCTATAATTCACCCCTCCACTTT. This translates into CSASEASSYNSPLHF.

The chain joins TRBV4-2 to TRBJ2-1; 8 nucleotides match TRBD2. This CDR3 is built from 17 residues. Germline CDR1 LGHNA, CDR2 YNFKEQ. The J segment lost 1 base and the V segment lost 0 bases, leaving 5 bases of the junction unmatched. The chain's CDR3 is CASSQDRTGGSYNEQFF. The CDR3 coding sequence is TGTGCCAGCAGCCAAGATCGGACGGGAGGGTCCTACAATGAGCAGTTCTTC.

The gene calls are TRBV7-9 and TRBJ2-1; the match to TRBD1 covers 10 bases. Germline V gene lookup returns CDR1 SEHNR and CDR2 FQNEAQ (reference sequence). The CDR3 totals 14 residues. V lost 5 bases, J lost 8 bases, and 6 bases stayed unmatched. CDR3 sequence (DNA): TGTGCCAGCAGCCCCCGACAGGGGGCATATGAGCAGTTCTTC. It specifies CASSPRQGAYEQFF. Drawing the rest from reference TRBV7-9 and TRBJ2-1, the complete variable domain is DTGVSQNPRHKITKRGQNVTFRCDPISEHNRLYWYRQTLGQGPEFLTYFQNEAQLEKSRLLSDRFSAERPKGSFSTLEIQRTEQGDSAMYLCASSPRQGAYEQFFGPGTRLTVL.

Written as DNA, the CDR3 is TGTGCCAGCAGCCAAGGGGTCAGGGACGCCAAAAACATTCAGTACTTC. It is translated as CASSQGVRDAKNIQYF. The V and J genes are TRBV7-9 and TRBJ2-4; D could derive from TRBD1 or TRBD2 (5 bases each). Trimming removed 5 bases at V and 1 base at J, with 15 bases between. CDR1 and CDR2 from the germline V gene are SEHNR and FQNEAQ (reference sequence). This CDR3 is built from 16 residues.

This clonotype was counted between two and nine times. V and J are TRBV6-1 and TRBJ2-5; TRBD2 matches 9 bases. This CDR3 has 17 residues. V shed 5 bases, J shed 1 base, and the junction held 11 bases outside the gene matches. CDR1 and CDR2 from the germline V gene are MNHNS and SASEGT. The CDR3 coding sequence is TGTGCCAGCAGTCCCGCCGAGACTAGCGGTCCCCAAGAGACCCAGTACTTC. As protein: CASSPAETSGPQETQYF.

This clonotype was found a few times. V is TRBV12-3 or TRBV12-4 and J is TRBJ1-3; D perhaps matches TRBD1 (5 bases). The V and J ends lost 3 bases and 0 bases respectively, with 6 bases between them. There are 14 residues in the CDR3. CDR3 region: CASSLGTSGNTIYF. Here the CDR3 DNA reads TGTGCCAGCAGTTTGGGGACCTCTGGAAACACCATATATTTT.

In this sample, this clonotype turned up a few times. V is TRBV28 and J is TRBJ2-7; D possibly matches TRBD1 or TRBD2 (5 bases each). V lost 5 bases and J lost 1, with 18 bases in between. The CDR3 is 16 amino acids. Germline V gene data show CDR1 as MDHEN and CDR2 as SYDVKM. For the CDR3, the DNA is TGTGCCAGCAGTCCCGGGGTCCGACAGCCTTCCTACGAGCAGTACTTC. Protein: CASSPGVRQPSYEQYF.

The chain carries TRBV19 and TRBJ2-7; 8 bases agree with TRBD1. From germline, CDR1 is LNHDA and CDR2 SQIVND (reference sequence). The V and J ends lost 7 bases and 2 bases, in that order; junction bases with no gene match: 4. The CDR3 is made up of 13 amino acids. CDR3 bases: TGTGCCAGTACCCCAGGGGGCACCTACGAGCAGTACTTC. Translated, it gives CASTPGGTYEQYF.